The 4 T cell receptor beta chains presented below share a single source sample, sequenced in a study of blood T cells in healthy people across ages. For the second PCR, which ran for about 7 to 11 cycles, a sample-barcoded 5' primer and a J-beta primer mix were used. Each CDR3 protein gets one entry after TCRdb re-called the 5' RACE reads with MiXCR. Of hundreds of thousands of distinct CDR3 sequences listed, approximately 25% are singletons. These same data were also listed under a study on T cells of mothers and their children.

Sequenced: blood. These receptors were collected from a boy younger than 18 in good health.

This clonotype was recorded many times. This rearrangement joins TRBV28 to TRBJ2-7; 9 bases are a match to TRBD1. Trimming cost V 6 bases and J 4 bases; bases outside gene matches: 10. CDR3 length: 15 amino acids. From germline, CDR1 is MDHEN and CDR2 SYDVKM. CDR3 sequence reads: CASRERDRDYYEQYF. CDR3 DNA: TGTGCCAGCAGGGAACGGGACAGGGACTATTACGAGCAGTACTTC.

The chain is built from TRBV2 and TRBJ2-5; D perhaps matches TRBD2 (6 bases). Germline CDR1 and CDR2: SNHLY and FYNNEI. V was trimmed by 3 bases and J by 11 bases, leaving 10 bases between them. The CDR3 spans 11 residues. The CDR3 region is CASSDYREQYF. The CDR3 DNA reads as TGTGCCAGCAGTGACTATCGGGAGCAGTACTTC.

In this sample, this clonotype turned up a few times. The chain links TRBV7-3 to TRBJ2-3; 9 bases align to TRBD2. The length of the CDR3 is 19 residues. Germline-derived CDR1 and CDR2 are SGHTA and FQGTGA. V trimming: 5 bases; J trimming: 2 bases; junction bases outside the gene matches: 17. CDR3 DNA sequence: TGTGCCAGCAGCCCTACGGGGTCGGCAGCGGGGGGTAACACAGATACGCAGTATTTT. As protein: CASSPTGSAAGGNTDTQYF.

This clonotype was picked up a small number of times. The rearrangement joins TRBV7-8 to TRBJ2-2; D not certain. Deletions cut 1 base from V and 7 bases from J, with 10 bases between. CDR1 is SGHVS, CDR2 FQNEAQ, per germline. The length of the CDR3 is 14 residues. DNA of the CDR3: TGTGCCAGCAGCTTAGGTTGGGGTGTCGGGGAGCTGTTTTTT. Translation gives CASSLGWGVGELFF.